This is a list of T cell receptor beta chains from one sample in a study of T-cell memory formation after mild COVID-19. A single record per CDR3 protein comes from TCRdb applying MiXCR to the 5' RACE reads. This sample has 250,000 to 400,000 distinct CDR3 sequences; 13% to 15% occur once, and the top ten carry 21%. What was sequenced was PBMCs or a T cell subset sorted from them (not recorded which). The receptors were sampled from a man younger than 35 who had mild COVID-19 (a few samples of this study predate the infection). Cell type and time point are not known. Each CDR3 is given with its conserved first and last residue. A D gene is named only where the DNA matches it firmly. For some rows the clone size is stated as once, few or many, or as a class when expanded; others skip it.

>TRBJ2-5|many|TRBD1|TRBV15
TGTGCCACCAGCAGACGGACAGGGGGCGAAAAGACCCAGTACTTC
CATSRRTGGEKTQYF
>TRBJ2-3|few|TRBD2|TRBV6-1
TGTGCCAGCAGTGACTATGGCGGGGGGGCCTCAGATACGCAGTATTTT
CASSDYGGGASDTQYF
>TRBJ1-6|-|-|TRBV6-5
TGTGCCAGCAGTTACTTGCCCGACAGAGTTAATTCACCCCTCCACTTT
CASSYLPDRVNSPLHF
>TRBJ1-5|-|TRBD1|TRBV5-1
TGCGCCAGCAGCTTGGAAGGGACAGGTCAGCCCCAGCATTTT
CASSLEGTGQPQHF
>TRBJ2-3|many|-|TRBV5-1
TGCGCCAGCAGTAGGGACCTCGGGACAGATACGCAGTATTTT
CASSRDLGTDTQYF
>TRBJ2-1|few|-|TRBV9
TGTGCCAGCACCGCTCGGGGCAGCTCCTACAATGAGCAGTTCTTC
CASTARGSSYNEQFF
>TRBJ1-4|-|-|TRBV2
TGTGCCAGCAGGGCGACCTCAACTAATGAAAAACTGTTTTTT
CASRATSTNEKLFF
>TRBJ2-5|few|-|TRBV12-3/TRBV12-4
TGTGCCAGCAGTCCCCCGGCTCTCCAAGAGACCCAGTACTTC
CASSPPALQETQYF
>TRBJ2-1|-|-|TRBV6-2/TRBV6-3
TGTGCCAGCAGCCAGACCAACACCTACAATGAGCAGTTCTTC
CASSQTNTYNEQFF
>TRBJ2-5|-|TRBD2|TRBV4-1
TGCGCCAGCAGCCAAGTCCAGAGTGGGGGGGATGGAGAGACCCAGTACTTC
CASSQVQSGGDGETQYF
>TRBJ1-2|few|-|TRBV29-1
TGCAGCGTTGTTAACTCCCGGGGCCCGACTGGCTACACCTTC
CSVVNSRGPTGYTF
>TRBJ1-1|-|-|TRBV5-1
TGCGCCAGCAGCTGGGGGGGGCAGGGTACTGAAGCTTTCTTT
CASSWGGQGTEAFF
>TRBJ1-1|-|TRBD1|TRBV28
TGTGCCAGCAGTCCTAATGGACAGGGGGTTGACACTGAAGCTTTCTTT
CASSPNGQGVDTEAFF
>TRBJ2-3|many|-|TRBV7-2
TGTGCCAGCAGCTCCCTCCTGGAAGATACGCAGTATTTT
CASSSLLEDTQYF
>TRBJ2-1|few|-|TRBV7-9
TGTGCCAGCTCCAGGACAGTGGAGGTTGAGCAGTTCTTC
CASSRTVEVEQFF
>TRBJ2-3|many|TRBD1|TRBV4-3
TGCGCCAGCAGCCAGCAGGGGGCAGATACGCAGTATTTT
CASSQQGADTQYF
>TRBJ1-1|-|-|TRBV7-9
TGTGCCAGCAGCTTGCATGGGGGTATCACTGAAGCTTTCTTT
CASSLHGGITEAFF
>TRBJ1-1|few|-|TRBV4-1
TGCGCCAGCAGCCCACGGTTTCTTGGACTGCGCGTAGCTGAAGCTTTCTTT
CASSPRFLGLRVAEAFF
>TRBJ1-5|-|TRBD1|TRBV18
TGTGCCAGCTCACCGCGACCTCTGACAGGGCCCGACGCCGAAAGCAATCAGCCCCAGCATTTT
CASSPRPLTGPDAESNQPQHF
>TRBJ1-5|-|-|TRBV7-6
TGTGCCAGCAGCTTAACCTGGGGAAGCAATCAGCCCCAGCATTTT
CASSLTWGSNQPQHF
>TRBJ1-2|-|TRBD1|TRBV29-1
TGCAGCTCGTGGTCAGGGGGAGAAAACTATGGCTACACCTTC
CSSWSGGENYGYTF
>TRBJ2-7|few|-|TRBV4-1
TGCGCCAGCAGCCAAAGGGACACCACCTACGAGCAGTACTTC
CASSQRDTTYEQYF
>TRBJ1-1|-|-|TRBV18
TGTGCCAGCTCAAGCGATGGACAAGTCGACCTTTTGAACACTGAAGCTTTCTTT
CASSSDGQVDLLNTEAFF
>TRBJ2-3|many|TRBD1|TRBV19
TGTGCCAGTAGCCAGGACAGGGCGAGTACGCAGTATTTT
CASSQDRASTQYF
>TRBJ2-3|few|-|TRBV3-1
TGTGCCAGCAGCCGACGGGCATCGGAAGATACGCAGTATTTT
CASSRRASEDTQYF
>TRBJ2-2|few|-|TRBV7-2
TGTGCCAGCAGCTTGGGCGGGGGCCATACCGGGGAGCTGTTTTTT
CASSLGGGHTGELFF
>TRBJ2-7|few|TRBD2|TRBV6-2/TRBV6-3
TGTGCCAGCAGCGGGACTAGCGGGGACCCCTACGAGCAGTACTTC
CASSGTSGDPYEQYF
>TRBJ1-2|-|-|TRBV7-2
TGTGCCAGCACCCCCTCCGGCAGCAGGTCAAGCTATGGCTACACCTTC
CASTPSGSRSSYGYTF
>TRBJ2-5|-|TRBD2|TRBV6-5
TGTGCCAGCAGCTACGGGACTAGCGGGGACCAAGAGACCCAGTACTTC
CASSYGTSGDQETQYF
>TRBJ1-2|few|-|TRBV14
TGTGCCAGCAGCCGCACGGACAACGATGGCTACACCTTC
CASSRTDNDGYTF
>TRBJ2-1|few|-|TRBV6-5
TGTGCCAGCAGTTACGTCGGGGGAGCGACCTACAATGAGCAGTTCTTC
CASSYVGGATYNEQFF
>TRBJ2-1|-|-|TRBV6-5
TGTGCCAGCAGTAAGGGAGACAATGAGCAGTTCTTC
CASSKGDNEQFF
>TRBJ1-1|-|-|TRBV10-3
TGTGCCATCAGATCAGTGAGCCTCACTGAAGCTTTCTTT
CAIRSVSLTEAFF
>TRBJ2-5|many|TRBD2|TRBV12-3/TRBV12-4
TGTGCCAGCAGTACCCTAGCGGGGGTGTTAGAGACCCAGTACTTC
CASSTLAGVLETQYF
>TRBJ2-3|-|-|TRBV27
TGTGCCAGCAGTCCTCGCCCCCCAGATACGCAGTATTTT
CASSPRPPDTQYF
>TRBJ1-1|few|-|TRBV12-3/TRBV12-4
TGTGCCAGCAGTTTTCGGGGTGAAGCTTTCTTT
CASSFRGEAFF
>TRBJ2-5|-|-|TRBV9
TGTGCCAGCAGCGTAGGTCCCTACCAAGAGACACAGTACTTC
CASSVGPYQETQYF
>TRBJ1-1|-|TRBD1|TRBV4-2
TGTGCCAGCAGCCAAGGACAGGGAACATCAAACACTGAAGCTTTCTTT
CASSQGQGTSNTEAFF
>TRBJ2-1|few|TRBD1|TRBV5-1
TGCGCCAGCAGCCAGACGCTAGGGACAGAATCGGGAGAGCAGTTCTTC
CASSQTLGTESGEQFF
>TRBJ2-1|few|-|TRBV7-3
TGTGCCAGCAGCTTAAGGGTCCAAACGGGGCAGTTCTTC
CASSLRVQTGQFF
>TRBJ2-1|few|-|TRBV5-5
TGTGCCAGCGGCTGGTTTCTCTACAATGAGCAGTTCTTC
CASGWFLYNEQFF
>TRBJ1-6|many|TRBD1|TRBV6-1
TGTGCCAGCCGATATCTGACAGGGAATTCACCCCTCCACTTT
CASRYLTGNSPLHF
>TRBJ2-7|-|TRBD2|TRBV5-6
TGTGCCAGCAGCTTGGGCTATAGAGGACTAGCGGAGGACGAGCAGTACTTC
CASSLGYRGLAEDEQYF
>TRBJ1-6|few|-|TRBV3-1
TGTGCCAGCAGCCACATAAATTCACCCCTCCACTTT
CASSHINSPLHF
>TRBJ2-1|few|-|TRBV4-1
TGCGCCAGCAGCCATCCCTTCGGAGGGGGGGGCGGCCACAATGAGCAGTTCTTC
CASSHPFGGGGGHNEQFF
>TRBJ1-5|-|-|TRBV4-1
TGCGCCAGCAGCCAAGTACCCCCCCCGGGGACACAGCCCCAGCATTTT
CASSQVPPPGTQPQHF
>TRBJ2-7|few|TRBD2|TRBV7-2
TGTGCCAGCAGCTTAGATCCGGGGGGAAGGGAGCAGTACTTC
CASSLDPGGREQYF
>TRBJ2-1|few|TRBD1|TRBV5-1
TGCGCCAGCAGCTCCCGACAGGGGCTAGACAATGAGCAGTTCTTC
CASSSRQGLDNEQFF
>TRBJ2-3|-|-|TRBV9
TGTGCCAGCAGCGTAGCGTCAAGGGATGCTACGCAGTATTTT
CASSVASRDATQYF
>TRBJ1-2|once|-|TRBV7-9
TGTGCCAGCAGCTTAGAGGGGGAAAGCTACCAGGACACCTTC
CASSLEGESYQDTF
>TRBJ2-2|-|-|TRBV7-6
TGTGCCAGCAGCTTAGACGGCGCGAACACCGGGGAGCTGTTTTTT
CASSLDGANTGELFF
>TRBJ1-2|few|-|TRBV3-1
TGTGCCAGCAGCCAAGTCCTACAGGGCAGCTACACCTTC
CASSQVLQGSYTF
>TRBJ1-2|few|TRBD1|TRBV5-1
TGCGCCAGCAGCCCGTTCGGGACAGGTACTGGCTACACCTTC
CASSPFGTGTGYTF
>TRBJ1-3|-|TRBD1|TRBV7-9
TGTGCCACCCCCTCGGGCTGGGACAGGGGTCGGAACACCATATATTTT
CATPSGWDRGRNTIYF
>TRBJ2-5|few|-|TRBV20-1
TGCAGTGCTAGAGAACCTAGGGGGGGGACCCAGTACTTC
CSAREPRGGTQYF
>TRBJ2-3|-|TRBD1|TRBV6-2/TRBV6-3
TGTGCCAGCAGTTCGGGGACAGGGGACACAGATACGCAGTATTTT
CASSSGTGDTDTQYF
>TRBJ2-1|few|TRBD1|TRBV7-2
TGTGCCAGCAGCCCAATGACCCGACAGGGAGAGAACAATGAGCAGTTCTTC
CASSPMTRQGENNEQFF
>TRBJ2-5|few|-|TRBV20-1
TGCAGTGCTAGGCTTTTCGGGCGATCCGGAGAGACCCAGTACTTC
CSARLFGRSGETQYF
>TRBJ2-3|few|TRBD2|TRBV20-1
TGCAGTGCTAGTTTACCGGGGGGGGGCCCGGCAGATACGCAGTATTTT
CSASLPGGGPADTQYF